This T cell receptor (beta chain) was recorded in a study of blood T cells in healthy people across ages. About the research overall: Per two T cells, template switching captured roughly one barcoded beta molecule.

The table lists this clonotype with a few counts. Its target is unknown. Trimming pared 0 bases from V and 1 base from J, leaving 9 bases between. Germline loops: CDR1 DFQATT, CDR2 SNEGSKA (reference sequence). This CDR3 has 14 amino acids. Next came a second PCR, run for about 6 to 12 cycles, which used a sample-barcoded 5' primer along with a J-beta primer mix. One entry per CDR3 protein results from TCRdb running MiXCR on the 5' RACE reads. The data contain around 620,000 distinct CDR3 sequences, about 25% of them singletons. Study results and caveats: Per-million-T-cell TCR beta diversity fell roughly linearly with age. Versus aged donors, long-lived donors had higher diversity and more naive CD4+ cells.

Those donating, healthy Caucasian individuals from Russia, were aged roughly 6 to 100. The sequenced sample was blood. V and J are TRBV20-1 and TRBJ1-1; no definite D call. The receptor comes from a woman aged 70-85 years in good health. The CDR3 DNA sequence: TGCAGTGCTAGAGATGGGAGGTCGAACACTGAAGCTTTCTTT. This translates into CSARDGRSNTEAFF.